These 13 T cell receptor beta chains originate from one sample sequenced in a study of blood T cell repertoires in COVID-19. Sequencing was performed with immunoSEQ multiplex PCR; in TCRdb, only in-frame clones are kept and a portion is missing. The sample consists of more than 350,000 clones, around 87% of them appearing once. Material: peripheral blood. Every receptor here comes from a woman aged 25 to 39 with COVID-19, enrolled during active disease.

The chain carries TRBV5-1 and TRBJ2-7; 7 bases map to TRBD1. V dropped 2 bases and J dropped 4; count of bases not matched to a gene: 18. This CDR3 spans 18 amino acids. Germline loops: CDR1 SGHRS, CDR2 YFSETQ. CDR3 amino acids: CASSFVPPGQRIIYEQYF. CDR3 sequence (DNA): TGCGCCAGCAGCTTTGTACCCCCGGGACAGAGAATAATTTACGAGCAGTACTTC.

J is TRBJ2-7 and V is TRBV5-6; unclear D gene. The CDR3 is made up of 14 amino acids. V lost 0 bases and J 6 bases, leaving 13 bases between the germline ends. The V gene's germline CDR1 is SGHDT and CDR2 YYEEEE. This CDR3 reads CASSLGASSSEQYF. CDR3 in DNA: TGTGCCAGCAGCTTGGGCGCAAGTTCGAGCGAGCAGTACTTC. Based on the CDR3 plus reference TRBV5-6 and TRBJ2-7, the full variable domain is DAGVTQSPTHLIKTRGQQVTLRCSPKSGHDTVSWYQQALGQGPQFIFQYYEEEERQRGNFPDRFSGHQFPNYSSELNVNALLLGDSALYLCASSLGASSSEQYFGPGTRLTVT.

This chain connects TRBV6-2 or TRBV6-3 to TRBJ1-1; D gene unclear. The CDR3 runs to 16 residues. Germline V gene data show CDR1 as MNHEY and CDR2 as SVGEGT. The V and J ends lost 0 bases and 2 bases respectively, with 13 bases between them. The CDR3 nucleotides read TGTGCCAGCAGTTACTCGAATTTAGCCCGAAACACTGAAGCTTTCTTT. Protein sequence: CASSYSNLARNTEAFF.

The table lists this clone with a few counts. The V and J genes are TRBV2 and TRBJ2-7; 8 nucleotides line up with TRBD2. Germline CDR1 SNHLY, CDR2 FYNNEI. J was trimmed by 0 bases and V by 9 bases; bases with no gene match: 10. The CDR3 spans 15 residues. The CDR3 loop reads CASNTGTRSSYEQYF. CDR3 bases: TGTGCCAGTAATACCGGGACTAGGTCCTCCTACGAGCAGTACTTC.

The chain employs TRBV5-5 and TRBJ2-7, with TRBD1 as a possible D gene (6 bases). The length of the CDR3 is 14 residues. The ends were cut back, 0 bases at V and 5 bases at J, with 12 bases in the middle. Germline V CDR1 and CDR2: SGHKS, YYEKEE (reference sequence). The CDR3 DNA is TGTGCCAGCAGCTTGGACAGGGTTAGGGACGAGCAGTACTTC. Amino acid sequence: CASSLDRVRDEQYF.

This chain links TRBV5-1 with TRBJ2-5; D gene unclear. This CDR3 contains 13 residues. Germline CDR1 SGHRS, CDR2 YFSETQ. V was cut by 0 bases and J by 7 bases, with 10 bases left in between. CDR3 in DNA: TGCGCCAGCAGCTTGGAATCTTCGGGGACCCAGTACTTC. It translates to CASSLESSGTQYF.

The chain joins TRBV30 to TRBJ1-5; the D gene is possibly TRBD1 (5 bases). Trimming removed 7 bases from V and 4 bases from J, with 14 bases in between. The CDR3 spans 13 residues. The germline V gene encodes CDR1 GTSNPN and CDR2 SVGIG (reference sequence). DNA of the CDR3: TGTGCCTCCGCCAGGGATGGGAATCAGCCCCAGCATTTT. Protein product: CASARDGNQPQHF.

The rearrangement joins TRBV7-9 to TRBJ2-5; D call uncertain. Germline CDR1 reads SEHNR; CDR2 reads FQNEAQ (reference sequence). The length of the CDR3 is 12 residues. V lost 5 bases and J lost 5, with 9 bases in between. The CDR3, as DNA: TGTGCCAGCAGCACGACAAGGGAGACCCAGTACTTC. The encoded protein is CASSTTRETQYF.

V gene TRBV28 combines with J gene TRBJ2-6; D is possibly TRBD2 (6 bases). The CDR3 loop spans 16 amino acids. Germline values: CDR1 MDHEN, CDR2 SYDVKM. Trimming took off 5 bases at V and 1 base at J, with 12 bases between the two ends. The CDR3, as DNA: TGTGCCAGCAGTCTTGCGGGGATATCTGGGGCCAACGTCCTGACTTTC. This sequence encodes CASSLAGISGANVLTF.

In this sample, this clone turned up once. The chain uses TRBV10-2 and TRBJ2-1, with 15 bases fitting TRBD2. In germline, CDR1 is WSHSY, CDR2 SAAADI. The CDR3 is made up of 17 amino acids. V dropped 5 bases and J dropped 7; count of bases not matched to a gene: 9. The CDR3 protein is CASSRTSGRVGSNEQFF. The DNA of the CDR3 is TGCGCCAGCAGTCGGACTAGCGGGAGGGTTGGTAGTAATGAGCAGTTCTTC.

This chain uses TRBV5-5 with TRBJ1-1; tentatively, D is TRBD1 (5 bases). Trimming took 0 bases from V and 4 from J, leaving 13 bases between them. The CDR3 runs to 15 residues. The germline V gene encodes CDR1 SGHKS and CDR2 YYEKEE (reference sequence). CDR3 loop: CASSLDGRVTTEAFF. Here the CDR3 DNA reads TGTGCCAGCAGCTTGGATGGCAGGGTGACCACTGAAGCTTTCTTT.

The J gene is TRBJ1-4, the V gene TRBV7-2; no clear D gene. The CDR3 spans 12 residues. The germline V gene has CDR1 SGHTA and CDR2 FQGNSA. V lost 5 bases, J lost 7 bases, and 8 bases lay in between. Written as DNA, the CDR3 is TGTGCCAGCAGCCAGACACCTGAAAAACTGTTTTTT. Translating it yields CASSQTPEKLFF.

Only one count was recorded for this clone. V gene TRBV19 combines with J gene TRBJ2-5, with D perhaps TRBD1 (5 bases). CDR1 is LNHDA, CDR2 SQIVND, per germline (reference sequence). This CDR3 region has 13 residues. The V end lost 6 bases, the J end lost 1 base, and 9 bases lay between the germline ends. The CDR3 is CASSDSTQETQYF. DNA of the CDR3: TGTGCCAGTAGCGACAGTACCCAAGAGACCCAGTACTTC.